This T cell receptor (beta chain) was sequenced in a study of CD8+ T cells in alopecia areata. Whole-study context: In an open-label trial, patients got 5 to 10 mg tofacitinib twice daily.

This sample's treatment: oral pan-JAK inhibitor, 5-10 mg twice daily. The CDR3 loop spans 16 amino acids. The germline V gene encodes CDR1 MGHRA and CDR2 YSYEKL. Trimming removed 3 bases at V and 2 bases at J, with 17 bases between. cDNA prepared by RNA extraction and subsequent reverse transcription served as the template for sequencing. The repertoire was sequenced with immunoSEQ multiplex PCR; TCRdb's copy has only in-frame clones and lacks some. The table has roughly 99,000 clones, around 83% seen once. The receptor comes from a human donor with alopecia areata. The chain uses TRBV4-1 and TRBJ2-7; D assignment may be TRBD1 or TRBD2 (5 bases each). This sample comprised CD8+ T cells sorted from blood, obtained at week 24, from a patient treated with tofacitinib. The CDR3 spells CASSQLGGIGAYEQYF. CDR3 DNA: TGCGCCAGCAGCCAGCTCGGAGGAATAGGGGCCTACGAGCAGTACTTC.